A selection of T cell receptor beta chains follows, all from one sample in a study of T-cell memory formation after mild COVID-19. MiXCR, run by TCRdb on the 5' RACE reads, gives a single entry per CDR3 protein. Counted here are some 330,000 distinct CDR3 sequences, under 25% occurring once; the ten biggest clones make up 9.5% to 15%. The sequenced material came from PBMCs or a T cell subset sorted from them (not recorded which). These receptors came from an adult woman who had mild COVID-19 (a few samples of this study predate the infection). Cell type and time point are not known. Both conserved end residues are part of each CDR3. The order of the fields is J gene, V gene, CDR3 length, D gene, clone size, CDR3 DNA, CDR3 protein. The D gene is left open where the match is weak. For some rows the clone size is stated as once, few or many, or as a class when expanded; others skip it.

TRBJ2-1,TRBV20-1,17,TRBD2,NA,TGCAGTGCTACCCCACGGGCGGGGGAACCTTCCTACAATGAGCAGTTCTTC,CSATPRAGEPSYNEQFF
TRBJ1-2,TRBV6-2/TRBV6-3,13,NA,NA,TGTGCCAGCACCAACGGACTATTCTATGGCTACACCTTC,CASTNGLFYGYTF
TRBJ2-7,TRBV6-6,16,NA,NA,TGTGCCAGCAGAGGGGGCGGGAGTGCTCTTGGCGAGGGGCAGTACTTC,CASRGGGSALGEGQYF
TRBJ2-7,TRBV4-1,18,TRBD1,NA,TGCGCCAGCAGCCAAGGTTTGTTGGGGGACAGGGGCGCCTACGAGCAGTACTTC,CASSQGLLGDRGAYEQYF
TRBJ1-2,TRBV12-3/TRBV12-4,12,NA,NA,TGTGCCAGCAGTATGAATAACTATGGCTACACCTTC,CASSMNNYGYTF
TRBJ1-1,TRBV3-1,13,TRBD1,NA,TGTGCCAGCAGCCAAAACAGGGGGTATGAAGCTTTCTTT,CASSQNRGYEAFF
TRBJ2-2,TRBV6-5,15,NA,few,TGTGCCAGCAACACCGGGACGGGGAACACCGGGGAGCTGTTTTTT,CASNTGTGNTGELFF
TRBJ2-3,TRBV5-1,16,TRBD2,few,TGCGCCAGCAGCGCCGGAAGGGCGGGGGTAGGAGATACGCAGTATTTT,CASSAGRAGVGDTQYF
TRBJ1-1,TRBV3-1,11,NA,many,TGTGCCATCCGAGGCGGCACTGAAGCTTTCTTT,CAIRGGTEAFF
TRBJ2-5,TRBV7-8,13,NA,few,TGTGCCAGCAGCTTGGGCTACGGGGAGACCCAGTACTTC,CASSLGYGETQYF
TRBJ2-1,TRBV7-2,11,NA,once,TGTGCCAGCAGCTTAGCCTCCGGGCAGTTCTTC,CASSLASGQFF
TRBJ1-4,TRBV2,16,NA,NA,TGTGCCAGCAGTACTCAAGGGCGGACAACCACGGGCAAACTGTTTTTT,CASSTQGRTTTGKLFF
TRBJ1-2,TRBV4-2,13,NA,few,TGTGCCAGCAGCCAAGATGAAATTGATGGCTACACCTTC,CASSQDEIDGYTF
TRBJ2-2,TRBV6-2/TRBV6-3,15,TRBD1,NA,TGTGCCAGCAGTGCCACAGGGGTTAACACCGGGGAGCTGTTTTTT,CASSATGVNTGELFF
TRBJ2-1,TRBV9,15,TRBD1,many,TGTGCCAGCAGCGTTTTAGGACAGGGGGCCGATGAGCAGTTCTTC,CASSVLGQGADEQFF
TRBJ2-1,TRBV30,12,NA,NA,TGTGCCTGGAGTCTTCGGACGGACGAGCAGTTCTTC,CAWSLRTDEQFF
TRBJ2-3,TRBV20-1,15,TRBD2,few,TGCAGTGCTAGAGACTGGCGGGAGTGGGCCGATACGCAGTATTTT,CSARDWREWADTQYF
TRBJ2-7,TRBV15,17,TRBD1,few,TGTGCCACCAGCAGAGACTTTGCAGACAGGGGCTCCTACGAGCAGTACTTC,CATSRDFADRGSYEQYF
TRBJ1-3,TRBV30,13,NA,NA,TGTGCCTGGAGTGGGGCAGCTGGAAACACCATATATTTT,CAWSGAAGNTIYF
TRBJ2-3,TRBV7-6,16,TRBD1,NA,TGTGCCAGCAGCTTGGGGACAGGGGGTATGACAGATACGCAGTATTTT,CASSLGTGGMTDTQYF
TRBJ1-1,TRBV6-5,13,NA,NA,TGTGCCAGCAGTCCCCTGGCCGTCACTGAAGCTTTCTTT,CASSPLAVTEAFF
TRBJ2-1,TRBV7-6,13,TRBD2,NA,TGTGCCAGCAGCTCGATTAGCGGGAATGAGCAGTTCTTC,CASSSISGNEQFF
TRBJ2-3,TRBV7-9,16,TRBD1,few,TGTGCCATCACTCCAAAGAAGGACAGGGGATGGGATACGCAGTATTTT,CAITPKKDRGWDTQYF
TRBJ2-1,TRBV25-1,16,TRBD2,NA,TGTGCCAGCGGTCGAGCTAGCGGGAGCTCCTACAATGAGCAGTTCTTC,CASGRASGSSYNEQFF
TRBJ2-1,TRBV12-3/TRBV12-4,15,TRBD2,few,TGTGCCAGCAGTTTGGTAGCGGGGGCCAACAATGAGCAGTTCTTC,CASSLVAGANNEQFF
TRBJ2-1,TRBV5-4,14,NA,few,TGTGCCAGCAGCTTGGAGGGCCCTCCGCGAAAGCAGTTCTTC,CASSLEGPPRKQFF
TRBJ1-1,TRBV7-9,13,NA,NA,TGTGCCAGCAGCCTCAACTCGGACACTGAAGCTTTCTTT,CASSLNSDTEAFF
TRBJ1-1,TRBV7-2,15,NA,NA,TGTGCCAGCAGCTTAAGGCCCCTGCAGGGTACGGAAGCTTTCTTT,CASSLRPLQGTEAFF
TRBJ2-2,TRBV20-1,14,TRBD2,NA,TGCAGTGCTGATAGCGGGGGGGCCGGCGGGGAGCTGTTTTTT,CSADSGGAGGELFF
TRBJ1-4,TRBV19,14,TRBD1,once,TGTGCCAGTAGTTCAAGGACAGGCGGTGAAAAACTGTTTTTT,CASSSRTGGEKLFF
TRBJ2-5,TRBV7-9,16,TRBD2,few,TGTGCCAGCAGCTTAGACCTAGCGGGGGGAACGGAGACCCAGTACTTC,CASSLDLAGGTETQYF
TRBJ2-2,TRBV12-3/TRBV12-4,17,NA,few,TGTGCCAGCAGTTTAGCGGTCTCATTGGGGGGCACCGGGGAGCTGTTTTTT,CASSLAVSLGGTGELFF
TRBJ2-3,TRBV4-2,12,TRBD2,NA,TGTGCCAGCACTAGCGGAACTTATACGCAGTATTTT,CASTSGTYTQYF
TRBJ1-2,TRBV30,12,NA,few,TGTGCCTGGGCCGGGGGGGTTGGAGGCTACACCTTC,CAWAGGVGGYTF
TRBJ2-7,TRBV5-5,15,TRBD2,NA,TGTGCCAGCAGCTTGGAGGGACTAGCGGGAGGAGAGCAGTACTTC,CASSLEGLAGGEQYF
TRBJ1-5,TRBV7-3,15,NA,NA,TGTGCCAGCAGCCCGGGAGGGGAGGGCAATCAGCCCCAGCATTTT,CASSPGGEGNQPQHF
TRBJ2-3,TRBV9,14,NA,NA,TGTGCCAGCAGCCCCCCGGGTGAGACAGATACGCAGTATTTT,CASSPPGETDTQYF
TRBJ1-2,TRBV27,14,TRBD1,few,TGTGCCAGCAGTTTCGGGACAGGGGGCCGTGGCTACACCTTC,CASSFGTGGRGYTF
TRBJ1-5,TRBV11-2,15,NA,few,TGTGCCAGCAGCTTAGGGATTCTCCACAATCAGCCCCAGCATTTT,CASSLGILHNQPQHF
TRBJ2-7,TRBV3-1,17,NA,few,TGTGCCAGCAGCCAGGGGATGGGGGACATCCTCTTCTGGGAGCAGTACTTC,CASSQGMGDILFWEQYF
TRBJ1-2,TRBV4-2,15,TRBD1,few,TGTGCCAGCAGCCCGGGACAGGGTTCCTGGGATGGCTACACCTTC,CASSPGQGSWDGYTF
TRBJ2-5,TRBV7-2,15,TRBD2,few,TGTGCCAGCAGCTTATTACTAGCGGCCGGGGAGACCCAGTACTTC,CASSLLLAAGETQYF
TRBJ2-6,TRBV7-9,18,NA,NA,TGTGCCAGCAGCTTAGCCCAGATTTATTTCTCTGGGGCCAACGTCCTGACTTTC,CASSLAQIYFSGANVLTF
TRBJ1-2,TRBV4-1,12,NA,few,TGCGCCAGCAGCCATGATTATTATGGCTACACCTTC,CASSHDYYGYTF
TRBJ2-7,TRBV7-2,16,TRBD2,few,TGTGCCAGCAGCTTAACTCGACTAGCGGGAATAGAGGAGCAGTACTTC,CASSLTRLAGIEEQYF
TRBJ2-7,TRBV7-9,16,NA,few,TGTGCCAGCAGCTTATTGCAGGGGCGTTCGGGATACGAGCAGTACTTC,CASSLLQGRSGYEQYF
TRBJ2-7,TRBV12-3/TRBV12-4,14,TRBD1,many,TGTGCCAGCAGTTCGGACAGGGGTTCCTACGAGCAGTACTTC,CASSSDRGSYEQYF
TRBJ2-1,TRBV7-7,13,TRBD2,NA,TGTGCCAGCAGCCGGACTAGCGGGGCGGAGCAGTTCTTC,CASSRTSGAEQFF
TRBJ2-1,TRBV5-1,14,NA,NA,TGCGCCAGCAGCTGGATGGGGACTCCGGATGAGCAGTTCTTC,CASSWMGTPDEQFF
TRBJ2-3,TRBV7-9,15,TRBD2,few,TGTGCCAGCAGCTTTAGGACTAGCGGCACAGATACGCAGTATTTT,CASSFRTSGTDTQYF
TRBJ1-1,TRBV19,16,NA,few,TGTGCCAGTAGTATAGGGGGCCGGTTCTGTGGCACTGAAGCTTTCTTT,CASSIGGRFCGTEAFF
TRBJ2-3,TRBV15,14,TRBD2,few,TGTGCCACCGTAAAGCGGGGGCACACAGATACGCAGTATTTT,CATVKRGHTDTQYF
TRBJ2-3,TRBV29-1,16,NA,NA,TGCAGCGTTGAGGGGGGAGTGCGGGGCAACACAGATACGCAGTATTTT,CSVEGGVRGNTDTQYF
TRBJ2-1,TRBV29-1,13,TRBD1,few,TGCAGCGCTGAGGGACAGGGTTACAATGAGCAGTTCTTC,CSAEGQGYNEQFF
TRBJ2-5,TRBV5-1,16,NA,few,TGCGCCAGCAGCTTGTTCGGTCGGGGAAACCAAGAGACCCAGTACTTC,CASSLFGRGNQETQYF
TRBJ2-1,TRBV7-9,15,TRBD2,few,TGTGCCAGCGCCGCTGGACTAGCGGGAGGGCACGAGCAGTTCTTC,CASAAGLAGGHEQFF
TRBJ2-7,TRBV5-1,14,TRBD1,NA,TGCACCAGCAGCATAGGGACAGGAGATGACGAGCAGTACTTC,CTSSIGTGDDEQYF
TRBJ1-2,TRBV7-2,14,NA,NA,TGTGCCAGCAGCCAGGTCTCAGTCGACTATGGCTACACCTTC,CASSQVSVDYGYTF
TRBJ2-7,TRBV12-3/TRBV12-4,16,NA,NA,TGTGCCAGCAGCCGCGGGACAGAGTTCTTTACCTACGAGCAGTACTTC,CASSRGTEFFTYEQYF
TRBJ1-2,TRBV20-1,14,NA,few,TGCAGTGCTTGTGTTTCAGCCATAAACTATGGCTACACCTTC,CSACVSAINYGYTF